Below are 27 T cell receptor beta chains sequenced from a single sample in a study. MiXCR, applied by TCRdb to the RT-PCR reads, yields one record per CDR3 protein. The sample carries hundreds of thousands of distinct CDR3 sequences, 13% to 15% recorded once. The source material was memory CD4+ T cells from blood. The receptors derive from a female donor in good health, serving as a healthy control.

This chain uses TRBV6-6 with TRBJ1-1, with D perhaps TRBD1 (5 bases). CDR1 is MNHNY, CDR2 SVGAGI, per germline (reference sequence). The CDR3 covers 13 residues. V gave up 2 bases and J gave up 6 bases, with 10 bases separating them. CDR3 in amino acids: CASSYGTYSEAFF. The CDR3, as DNA: TGTGCCAGCAGTTACGGGACCTATTCTGAAGCTTTCTTT.

The V call is TRBV20-1, the J call TRBJ1-1; maybe TRBD1 (6 bases). The CDR3 extends over 15 amino acids. Germline assignment: CDR1 DFQATT and CDR2 SNEGSKA (reference sequence). The V end was cut by 6 bases, the J end by 5 bases, with 22 bases between. Here the CDR3 reads CSATRATGWDTEAFF. The DNA of the CDR3 is TGCAGTGCGACTAGGGCCACAGGGTGGGATACTGAAGCTTTCTTT.

This clonotype has more than one count but fewer than ten. The chain couples TRBV27 to TRBJ1-5, with no clear D. Trimming shortened V by 8 bases and J by 0 bases, and 14 bases separated the two germline ends. There are 15 residues in the CDR3. CDR1 and CDR2 (germline): MNHEY, SMNVEV (reference sequence). CDR3 residues: CASSETGFSNQPQHF. Written as DNA, the CDR3 is TGTGCCAGCTCCGAAACGGGCTTTAGCAATCAGCCCCAGCATTTT.

The chain uses TRBV3-1 and TRBJ1-1, with D possibly matching TRBD1 (5 bases). Germline loops: CDR1 LGHDT, CDR2 YNNKEL (reference sequence). Trimming took off 1 base at V and 5 bases at J, with 14 bases between the two ends. The CDR3 contains 15 residues. CDR3 nucleotides: TGTGCCAGCAGCCAAGGTGGAGGGGCGAGGACTGAAGCTTTCTTT. Translation: CASSQGGGARTEAFF.

The J gene is TRBJ1-4, the V gene TRBV5-5; possible D gene TRBD1, 5 bases. This CDR3 contains 14 residues. V was cut by 3 bases and J by 6 bases, with 12 bases left in between. The germline V gene encodes CDR1 SGHKS and CDR2 YYEKEE (reference sequence). The CDR3, as DNA: TGTGCCAGCAGCTGGGGCGGAGTGGATGAAAAACTGTTTTTT. This gives the protein CASSWGGVDEKLFF.

V usage is TRBV30 and J usage is TRBJ2-3; D may be TRBD2 (5 bases). Germline CDR1 reads GTSNPN; CDR2 reads SVGIG (reference sequence). Trimming removed 1 base at V and 9 bases at J, with 8 bases between. The CDR3 extends over 11 amino acids. The CDR3 spells CAWSAGETQYF. The CDR3 region has the DNA TGTGCCTGGAGTGCCGGGGAAACGCAGTATTTT.

This clonotype was counted at least ten times. The V call is TRBV20-1, the J call TRBJ2-7; TRBD2 might be the D (5 bases). CDR3 length equals 14 residues. V was clipped by 5 bases and J by 0 bases, with 14 bases between them. Germline V gene sequence: CDR1 DFQATT, CDR2 SNEGSKA (reference sequence). CDR3 coding DNA: TGCAGTGCTCGGACGGGATCCAGCTCCTACGAGCAGTACTTC. Residues: CSARTGSSSYEQYF.

The V gene is TRBV24-1, the J gene TRBJ1-5; no clear D gene. Deletions cut 2 bases from V and 1 base from J, with 5 bases between. Looked up from germline, CDR1 is KGHDR and CDR2 is SFDVKD. CDR3 length: 14 residues. The CDR3 is CATSDSWSNQPQHF. In nucleotides, the CDR3 is TGTGCCACCAGTGATTCGTGGAGCAATCAGCCCCAGCATTTT.

This clonotype was seen a handful of times. This chain joins TRBV6-2 or TRBV6-3 and TRBJ1-6; D is unclear. The CDR3 has 13 amino acids. Trimming cost V 10 bases and J 8 bases, with 15 bases left between them. From germline, CDR1 is MNHEY and CDR2 SVGEGT. This CDR3 reads CAIQAQADSPLHF. The CDR3 DNA reads as TGTGCCATCCAGGCCCAGGCGGATTCACCCCTCCACTTT.

The table lists this clonotype with a few counts. The chain is built from TRBV5-1 and TRBJ1-1; D perhaps matches TRBD1 (5 bases). Germline-derived CDR1 and CDR2 are SGHRS and YFSETQ. CDR3 length: 14 residues. Trimming removed 0 bases at V and 3 bases at J, with 9 bases between. Written as DNA, the CDR3 is TGCGCCAGCAGCTTGGGTGTGGGGGACACTGAAGCTTTCTTT. It yields the protein CASSLGVGDTEAFF. The entire variable domain, with the rest obtained from reference TRBV5-1 and TRBJ1-1, is as follows: KAGVTQTPRYLIKTRGQQVTLSCSPISGHRSVSWYQQTPGQGLQFLFEYFSETQRNKGNFPGRFSGRQFSNSRSEMNVSTLELGDSALYLCASSLGVGDTEAFFGQGTRLTVV.

This sequence joins TRBV10-3 and TRBJ2-3; D might be TRBD2 (5 bases). Per germline, CDR1 ENHRY and CDR2 SYGVKD. CDR3 size: 14 residues. The V and J ends lost 4 bases and 1 base respectively, with 9 bases between them. CDR3 DNA sequence: TGTGCCATCAGTGGCGTGAGGGGCACAGATACGCAGTATTTT. It codes for CAISGVRGTDTQYF.

This clonotype was seen ten or more times. The J gene is TRBJ2-1, the V gene TRBV29-1; 9 nucleotides match TRBD1. The CDR3 is made up of 12 amino acids. Trimming cost V 6 bases and J 6 bases; bases outside gene matches: 3. Germline values: CDR1 SQVTM, CDR2 ANQGSEA. The CDR3 DNA reads as TGCAGCGTAAAGACAGGGGGCAATGAGCAGTTCTTC. Residues: CSVKTGGNEQFF.

This sequence joins TRBV6-5 and TRBJ2-1; TRBD2 aligns across 11 bases. Per germline, CDR1 MNHEY and CDR2 SVGAGI. Trimming cost V 6 bases and J 5 bases; bases outside gene matches: 15. This CDR3 spans 18 amino acids. This CDR3 reads CASSMLGLSGRADNEQFF. The CDR3 DNA reads TGTGCCAGCAGCATGCTTGGGCTTAGCGGGAGGGCCGACAATGAGCAGTTCTTC.

This CDR3 reads CASSPLGGRTDTQYF. CDR3 bases: TGTGCCAGCAGCCCGTTGGGGGGACGCACAGATACGCAGTATTTT. The chain uses TRBV7-3 and TRBJ2-3, with a tentative D call TRBD2 (6 bases). CDR3 length equals 15 residues. The V gene's germline CDR1 is SGHTA and CDR2 FQGTGA. Trimming left V 5 bases short and J 1 base short, with 13 bases between.

The chain links TRBV10-2 to TRBJ1-2, with a weak D call TRBD1 (5 bases). The CDR3 length is 13 residues. Germline assignment: CDR1 WSHSY and CDR2 SAAADI. With 4 bases removed from V and 7 bases from J, the gap between germline ends came to 13 bases. CDR3 sequence reads: CASSVGAPGGYTF. CDR3 DNA sequence: TGCGCCAGCAGTGTCGGGGCACCCGGTGGCTACACCTTC.

This clonotype came up many times. The gene calls are TRBV20-1 and TRBJ2-7; 12 nucleotides align to TRBD2. Per germline, CDR1 DFQATT and CDR2 SNEGSKA (reference sequence). The CDR3 is made up of 16 amino acids. Trimming removed 6 bases from V and 0 bases from J; junction bases left unmatched: 9. The CDR3 region has the DNA TGCAGTGCCACTGGGAGGACTAGCGGGATCTCCTACGAGCAGTACTTC. This sequence encodes CSATGRTSGISYEQYF.

The rearrangement uses TRBV18 and TRBJ2-7, with D unresolved. With 2 bases removed from V and 3 bases from J, the gap between germline ends came to 8 bases. The CDR3 length is 13 residues. Germline CDR1 is KGHSH and CDR2 is LQKENI. CDR3 sequence (DNA): TGTGCCAGCTCACCAGGGAACATCTACGAGCAGTACTTC. This encodes CASSPGNIYEQYF.

V is TRBV27 and J is TRBJ2-2, with D tentatively TRBD1 (6 bases). V dropped 6 bases and J dropped 8 bases, with 13 bases sitting between them. Germline V gene data show CDR1 as MNHEY and CDR2 as SMNVEV (reference sequence). The CDR3 runs to 13 residues. As DNA, the CDR3 is TGTGCCAGCAGCCGGGACATTGTGGGGGAGCTGTTTTTT. As protein: CASSRDIVGELFF.

This clonotype was observed many times. The CDR3: CSVVGVSSYNEQFF. CDR3 DNA sequence: TGCAGCGTTGTGGGGGTCTCCTCCTACAATGAGCAGTTCTTC. The rearrangement links TRBV29-1 to TRBJ2-1; either TRBD1 or TRBD2 may supply D (5 bases each). The CDR3 runs to 14 residues. CDR1 is SQVTM and CDR2 is ANQGSEA in the germline V gene. Trimming pared 4 bases from V and 0 bases from J, leaving 10 bases between.

This chain joins TRBV21-1 and TRBJ1-3; whether TRBD1, the table's D call, matches the DNA was not checked. TRBV21-1 is an annotated pseudogene. This CDR3 has 18 amino acids. The CDR3 coding sequence is TGTGCCAGCAGCAAACCCATGGACAGTGAATGCTCTGGAAACACCATATATTTT. Protein product: CASSKPMDSECSGNTIYF.

The chain links TRBV9 to TRBJ2-7; the match to TRBD2 covers 7 bases. CDR1 and CDR2 from the germline V gene are SGDLS and YYNGEE. The CDR3 runs 14 residues. J was trimmed by 1 base and V by 0 bases; bases with no gene match: 1. The CDR3 coding sequence is TGTGCCAGCAGCGTAGAGGGACTATCCTACGAGCAGTACTTC. It encodes CASSVEGLSYEQYF.

In its sample, this clonotype was seen a few times. V and J are TRBV20-1 and TRBJ2-7; 7 bases are a match to TRBD2. This CDR3 comprises 12 residues. Germline CDR1 DFQATT, CDR2 SNEGSKA (reference sequence). The J segment lost 7 bases and the V segment lost 3 bases, leaving 6 bases of the junction unmatched. The CDR3 loop is CSASGRTVEQYF. CDR3 DNA: TGCAGTGCTAGCGGGAGGACGGTGGAGCAGTACTTC.

This clonotype was observed a handful of times. This chain connects TRBV6-1 to TRBJ2-7; D is ambiguous. The CDR3 consists of 14 residues. The V gene lost 7 bases and the J gene lost 0 bases, with 13 bases spanning the gap. CDR1 MNHNS and CDR2 SASEGT come from the germline V gene. Written as DNA, the CDR3 is TGTGCCAGCACCGTGGGCACCCCCTCCTACGAGCAGTACTTC. Translating gives CASTVGTPSYEQYF.

The table lists this clonotype with a few counts. This chain links TRBV6-6 with TRBJ1-1, with 11 bases that match TRBD1. CDR3 length: 17 amino acids. The germline V gene encodes CDR1 MNHNY and CDR2 SVGAGI (reference sequence). Germline trimming cut 4 bases from V and 1 base from J; bases unmatched to any gene: 8. The CDR3 nucleotides are TGTGCCAGCAGTTCCCCGAGGACAGGGGGCACGAACACTGAAGCTTTCTTT. Translated: CASSSPRTGGTNTEAFF.

The CDR3 sequence: CASSSGITGQGANQPQHF. CDR3 nucleotide sequence: TGTGCCAGCAGTTCTGGGATCACGGGACAGGGGGCCAATCAGCCCCAGCATTTT. The chain couples TRBV28 to TRBJ1-5, with 12 bases matching TRBD1. The germline V gene encodes CDR1 MDHEN and CDR2 SYDVKM. Unmatched junction bases numbered 10, after V lost 4 bases and J lost 3 bases. CDR3 length: 18 amino acids.

This clonotype was counted between two and nine times. The chain joins TRBV20-1 to TRBJ1-6; D is perhaps TRBD1 (6 bases). Germline CDR1 DFQATT, CDR2 SNEGSKA (reference sequence). Between the trimmed V and J ends, which lost 0 bases and 5 bases, there was a span of 17 bases. This CDR3 is built from 17 residues. CDR3 loop: CSARDRGRDGNNSPLHF. CDR3 in DNA: TGCAGTGCTAGAGATCGGGGGCGGGACGGCAATAATTCACCCCTCCACTTT.

At least ten counts were recorded for this clonotype. V is TRBV4-3 and J is TRBJ2-7; a weak D match, TRBD1 (6 bases). CDR3 length equals 15 residues. From germline, CDR1 is LGHNA and CDR2 YSLEER. V was pared by 1 base and J by 2 bases, with 12 bases between. This chain's CDR3 is CASSQAGQSTYEQYF. In nucleotides, the CDR3 is TGCGCCAGCAGCCAAGCAGGACAGTCAACCTACGAGCAGTACTTC.